This T cell receptor (beta chain) was captured in a study of response to subunit inactivated influenza vaccine. Study observations and caveats: Authors suggested few new T cells are recruited by each seasonal influenza vaccination.

Trimming took 4 bases from V and 2 from J, leaving 7 bases between them. This CDR3 is 13 amino acids long. Germline V gene sequence: CDR1 SGHTA, CDR2 FQGNSA. With regard to this clonotype: Its target is not known.

TCRdb re-called the RT-PCR reads through MiXCR, storing one row per CDR3 protein. The sample yields about half a million distinct CDR3 sequences, roughly 27% seen once. The chain joins TRBV7-2 to TRBJ2-3; D not resolved. The specimen comprised CD4+ T cells sorted from PBMCs, sampled less than 6 days after vaccination. The source is a man aged 50-60 years who received an inactivated influenza vaccine. The CDR3 reads CASSSPHTDTQYF. In DNA form, the CDR3 reads TGTGCCAGCAGCTCGCCCCACACAGATACGCAGTATTTT. The full variable domain, in which reference TRBV7-2 and TRBJ2-3 provide the parts outside the CDR3, is GAGVSQSPSNKVTEKGKDVELRCDPISGHTALYWYRQSLGQGLEFLIYFQGNSAPDKSGLPSDRFSAERTGGSVSTLTIQRTQQEDSAVYLCASSSPHTDTQYFGPGTRLTVL.